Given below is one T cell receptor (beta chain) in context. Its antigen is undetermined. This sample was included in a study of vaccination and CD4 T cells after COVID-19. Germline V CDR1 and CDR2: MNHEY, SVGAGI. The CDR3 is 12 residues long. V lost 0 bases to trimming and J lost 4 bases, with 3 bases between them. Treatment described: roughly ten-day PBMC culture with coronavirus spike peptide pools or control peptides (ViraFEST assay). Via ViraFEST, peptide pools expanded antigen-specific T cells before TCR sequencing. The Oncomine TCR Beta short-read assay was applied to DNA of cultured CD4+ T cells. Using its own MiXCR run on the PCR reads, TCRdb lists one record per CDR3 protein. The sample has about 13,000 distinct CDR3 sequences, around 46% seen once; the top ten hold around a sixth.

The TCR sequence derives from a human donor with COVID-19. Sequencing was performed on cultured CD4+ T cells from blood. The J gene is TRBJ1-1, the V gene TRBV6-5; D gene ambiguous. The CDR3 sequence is CASSYSSTEAFF. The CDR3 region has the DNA TGTGCCAGCAGTTACTCGAGCACTGAAGCTTTCTTT.